This TCR beta chain was captured in a study of cytomegalovirus exposure and HLA in healthy donors. The germline gives CDR1 SNHLY, CDR2 FYNNEI. The germline V and J ends were trimmed by 1 base and 4 bases, with 11 bases remaining between them. There are 14 residues in the CDR3. Study-level points and caveats: Being indistinguishable, some V segments were excluded, TRBV6-2 and TRBV6-3 among them. A later analysis appeared to link common viral pathogens to several of the most significant clusters.

About this clone itself: What it binds is unknown.

The PCR employed 60 Vbeta primers together with 13 Jbeta primers. Assay used: immunoSEQ multiplex PCR; TCRdb lists only in-frame clones, some missing. The sample yields 100,000 to 150,000 clones, over 70% seen once. Sequencing was performed on PBMCs. This sequence was found in a young man in good health and CMV-seropositive. The chain carries TRBV2 and TRBJ2-7, with TRBD2 as a possible D gene (7 bases). This CDR3 is CASSEGGGGYEQYF. The CDR3 DNA follows: TGTGCCAGCAGTGAAGGGGGGGGCGGTTACGAGCAGTACTTC.